The entry below gives a single T cell receptor beta chain sequence along with its context. The antigen this receptor binds is unknown. Base qualities are missing; no much larger clone stands one base away. The entry originates in a study of blood T cells in healthy people across ages (dated by TCRdb to the mid-2010s). With regard to the full study: Template switching captured roughly one uniquely barcoded TCR beta cDNA molecule per two T cells in model experiments. The study measured age-related changes in TCR beta repertoire diversity using deep sequencing normalized with unique cDNA molecular identifiers. Four age groups were formed from the donors: young (average roughly 15 years), middle-aged (around 39), aged (62) and long-lived (82). To avoid experimental bias, donors of different ages were spread randomly across the sequencing lanes. Using the same blood draw, the study looked at two additional independent replicas of 1 million unique cDNA reads for two donors, one aged 18 to 29 and the other aged 80 or older. Results and caveats for the whole study, not just this receptor: There was a strong correlation between observed TCR beta diversity and the percentage of naive T cells measured by flow cytometry. Observed TCR beta diversity per million T cells fell roughly linearly with age, and a significant reduction was already apparent by age around 36. Estimates of total diversity based on one million sequenced T cells were considered lower bounds and underestimates. The long-lived group showed more naive CD4+ T cells, fewer expanded clones and increased TCR diversity than the aged group, suggesting age selection. Because donor CMV infection status was unknown, age-related changes in expanded clonotypes were potentially confounded. Bulk unsorted PBMC profiling prevented conclusive comparison of naive and antigen-experienced compartments.

The germline V gene (reference sequence) yields MNHEY for CDR1 and SMNVEV for CDR2. There are 16 amino acids in the CDR3, from cysteine to phenylalanine inclusive. The only DNA kept is the CDR3, 48 bases in frame from the first base. The library relied on 5' RACE. TCRdb names Illumina HiSeq 2500 as the instrument used. A second PCR of roughly 7 to 12 cycles was run with a J-beta primer mix and a sample-barcoded 5' primer. A template-switch 5' adaptor carrying 12 random nucleotides introduced a unique molecular identifier onto each TCR beta cDNA molecule. Each sample yielded at least 2.5 million CDR3-containing paired-end reads. The Mint cDNA synthesis kit, primed by a TRBC-specific oligonucleotide, was used to synthesize first-strand cDNA from all RNA. Following uracil-DNA glycosylase treatment, a first 18-cycle PCR with universal primers M1SS and BC2_uni_R was performed on all cDNA. The paper's processing steps were these. For normalization, 1 million high-quality reads were randomly selected from each sample, with every read carrying a distinct molecular identifier. Reads with shared molecular identifiers were discarded instead of being binned into consensus sequences. MiTCR, run with a Q25 quality threshold and the strictest error-elimination algorithm, handled CDR3 identification, clonotype clustering and error correction. Lower-bound total TCR beta diversity was estimated with a nonparametric unseen species model using Euler transformation. The raw public reads went through TCRdb reprocessing: fastp at Q25, MiXCR clone calling, in-frame beta chains kept. Each CDR3 protein gets just one entry, which takes the most common genes and DNA from the rows behind it. TCRdb, not the original authors, processed these V and J calls. The sample table shows 600,000 to 650,000 distinct CDR3 sequences, and 45% to 65% are seen once. Over 30% of the sample is in the top ten clones.

Systemically healthy Caucasian individuals from Russia, around 38 in total and aged about 6 to 95 years, were included as donors. Each donor gave approximately 9.4 milliliters of peripheral blood, drawn into EDTA-treated Vacutainer tubes. Ficoll-Paque density-gradient centrifugation was used to isolate PBMCs, with at least 6.5 million obtained per sample. Trizol reagent was used to extract total RNA from the PBMCs, yielding at least 5.5 micrograms per sample. For every donor, flow cytometry on a PBMC aliquot measured the percentage of naive CD45RAhigh/CD27high T cells. The specimen was blood. This chain joins TRBV27 to TRBJ2-5; a weak D assignment points to TRBD2 (5 bases agree). The J call may be wrong; the DNA end is better matched by TRBJ2-7. The source is a man between 60 and 75 years old in good health. In nucleotides, the sequence is TGTGCCAGCAGTCCAGTAGCGACGGGGATAGTTTACGAGCAGTACTTC. It codes for CASSPVATGIVYEQYF.